The text below deals with one T cell receptor beta chain. Its matching antigen is unknown. This entry belongs to a study of T cells in localized non-small cell lung cancer. The table came from immunoSEQ multiplex PCR; TCRdb's copy has only in-frame clones and leaves some out. The sample records approximately 80,000 clones, more than 70% being singletons. V dropped 4 bases and J dropped 2 bases, with 14 bases sitting between them. Germline CDR1 and CDR2: SGHRS and YFSETQ. The CDR3 consists of 15 residues. Broader study findings: Of the tissues analyzed, uninvolved adjacent lung showed maximal T cell clonality, greater than tumor. Median approximately 58 top-100 tumor clones were shared with paired adjacent lung.

This TCR was recovered from an older female donor with stage I lung adenocarcinoma. The chain is built from TRBV5-1 and TRBJ2-3; D unresolved. Material: peripheral blood, obtained before any cancer treatment. This chain's CDR3 is CASSPGDTFTDTQYF. In DNA form, the CDR3 reads TGCGCCAGCAGCCCGGGTGATACTTTCACAGATACGCAGTATTTT.